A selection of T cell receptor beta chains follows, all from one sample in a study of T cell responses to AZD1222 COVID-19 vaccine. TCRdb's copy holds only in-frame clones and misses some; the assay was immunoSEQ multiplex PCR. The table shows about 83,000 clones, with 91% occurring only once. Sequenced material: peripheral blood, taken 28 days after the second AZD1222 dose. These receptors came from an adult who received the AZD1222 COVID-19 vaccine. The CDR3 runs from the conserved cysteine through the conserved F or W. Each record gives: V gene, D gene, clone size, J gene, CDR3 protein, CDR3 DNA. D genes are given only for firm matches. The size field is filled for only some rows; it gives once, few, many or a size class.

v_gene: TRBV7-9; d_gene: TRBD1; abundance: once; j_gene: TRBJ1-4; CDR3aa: CASSFGQGPNEKLFF; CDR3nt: TGTGCCAGCAGCTTTGGACAGGGCCCTAATGAAAAACTGTTTTTT
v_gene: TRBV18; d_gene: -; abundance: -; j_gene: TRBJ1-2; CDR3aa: CASSPSGTNYGYTF; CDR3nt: TGTGCCAGCTCACCGTCCGGGACAAATTATGGCTACACCTTC
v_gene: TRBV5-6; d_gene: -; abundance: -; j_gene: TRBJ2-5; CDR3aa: CASSSDRKETQYF; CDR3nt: TGTGCCAGCAGCTCTGACAGAAAAGAGACCCAGTACTTC
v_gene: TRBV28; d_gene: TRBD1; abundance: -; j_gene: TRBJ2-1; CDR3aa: CASSAGTDNNEQFF; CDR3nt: TGTGCCAGCTCCGCCGGGACAGATAACAATGAGCAGTTCTTC
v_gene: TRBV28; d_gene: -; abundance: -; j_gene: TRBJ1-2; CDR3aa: CASSLWRENYGYTF; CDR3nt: TGTGCCAGCAGTTTATGGCGCGAGAACTATGGCTACACCTTC
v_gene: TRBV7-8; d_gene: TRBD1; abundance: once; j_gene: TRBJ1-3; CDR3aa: CASSEDRVTGNTIYF; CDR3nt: TGTGCCAGCAGCGAGGACAGGGTAACTGGAAACACCATATATTTT
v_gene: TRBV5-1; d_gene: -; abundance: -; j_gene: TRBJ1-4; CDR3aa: CASRSRQSTTNEKLFF; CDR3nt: TGCGCCAGCAGATCGAGACAGTCAACAACTAATGAAAAACTGTTTTTT
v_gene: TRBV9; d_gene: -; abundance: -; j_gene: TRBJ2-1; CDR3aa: CASSSLRGRKTGLVRLSSYNEQFF; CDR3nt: TGTGCCAGCAGCTCCCTTCGGGGCCGAAAGACAGGACTAGTCCGACTCTCCTCCTACAATGAGCAGTTCTTC
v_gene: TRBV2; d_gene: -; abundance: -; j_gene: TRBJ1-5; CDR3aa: CASSNYRDYQPQHF; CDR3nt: TGTGCCAGCAGTAACTACAGGGACTATCAGCCCCAGCATTTT
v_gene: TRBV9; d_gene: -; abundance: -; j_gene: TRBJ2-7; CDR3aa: CASSARDALDEQYF; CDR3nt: TGTGCCAGCAGCGCACGGGACGCCCTCGACGAGCAGTACTTC
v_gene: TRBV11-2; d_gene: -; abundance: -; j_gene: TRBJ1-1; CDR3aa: CASSWTVMNTEAFF; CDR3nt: TGTGCCAGCAGCTGGACAGTTATGAACACTGAAGCTTTCTTT
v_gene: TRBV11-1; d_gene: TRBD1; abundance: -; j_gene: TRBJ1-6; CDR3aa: CASSSRQGPESPLHF; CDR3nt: TGTGCCAGCAGCTCGAGACAGGGACCGGAATCACCCCTCCACTTT
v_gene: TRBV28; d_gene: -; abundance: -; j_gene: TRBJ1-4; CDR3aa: CASRSTNEKLFF; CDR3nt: TGTGCCAGCAGATCAACTAATGAAAAACTGTTTTTT
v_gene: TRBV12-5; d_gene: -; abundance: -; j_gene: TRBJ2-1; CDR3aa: CASGPYNEQFF; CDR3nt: TGTGCTAGTGGACCGTACAATGAGCAGTTCTTC
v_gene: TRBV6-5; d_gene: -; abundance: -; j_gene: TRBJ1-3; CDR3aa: CASSYQGIPTGNTIYF; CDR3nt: TGTGCCAGCAGTTACCAGGGAATACCAACTGGAAACACCATATATTTT
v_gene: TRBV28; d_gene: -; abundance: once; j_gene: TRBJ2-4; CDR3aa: CASGNPEGGHIQYF; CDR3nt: TGTGCCAGCGGTAATCCCGAGGGGGGCCACATTCAGTACTTC
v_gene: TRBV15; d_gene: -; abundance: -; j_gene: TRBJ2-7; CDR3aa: CATSREGGGSIEQYF; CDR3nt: TGTGCCACCAGCAGAGAGGGGGGGGGCAGTATCGAGCAGTACTTC
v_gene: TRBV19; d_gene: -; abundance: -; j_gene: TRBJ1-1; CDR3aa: CASSTEGSWGAEAFF; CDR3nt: TGTGCCAGTAGTACCGAGGGGAGTTGGGGGGCTGAAGCTTTCTTT
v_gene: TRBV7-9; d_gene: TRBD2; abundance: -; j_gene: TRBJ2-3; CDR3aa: CASSPYGTSWTDTQYF; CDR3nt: TGTGCCAGCAGCCCCTATGGGACTAGTTGGACAGATACGCAGTATTTT
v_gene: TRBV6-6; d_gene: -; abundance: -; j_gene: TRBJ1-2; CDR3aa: CASGRNNYGYTF; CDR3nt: TGTGCCAGCGGACGGAACAACTATGGCTACACCTTC
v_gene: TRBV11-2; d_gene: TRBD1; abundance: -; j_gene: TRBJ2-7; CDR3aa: CASSSRGLGTDYEQYF; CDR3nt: TGTGCCAGCAGCTCACGTGGGCTTGGGACAGACTACGAGCAGTACTTC
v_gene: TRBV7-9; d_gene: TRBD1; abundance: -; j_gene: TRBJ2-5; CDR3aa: CASSIWDRETQYF; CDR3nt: TGTGCCAGCAGCATCTGGGACAGAGAGACCCAGTACTTC
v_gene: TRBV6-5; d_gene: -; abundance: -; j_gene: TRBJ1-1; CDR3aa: CASSYWQNTEAFF; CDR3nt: TGTGCCAGCAGTTACTGGCAGAACACTGAAGCTTTCTTT
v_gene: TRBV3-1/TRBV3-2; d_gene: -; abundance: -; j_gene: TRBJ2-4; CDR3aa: CASSQGRTVAKNIQYF; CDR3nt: TGTGCCAGCAGCCAGGGCAGGACGGTAGCCAAAAACATTCAGTACTTC
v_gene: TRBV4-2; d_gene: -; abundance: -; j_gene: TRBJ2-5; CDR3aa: CASSQAQGVQETQYF; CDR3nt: TGTGCCAGCAGCCAGGCCCAGGGCGTACAAGAGACCCAGTACTTC
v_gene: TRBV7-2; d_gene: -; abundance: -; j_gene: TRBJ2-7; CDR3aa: CASSFAGPQSEQYF; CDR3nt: TGTGCCAGCAGCTTTGCTGGCCCGCAGTCGGAACAGTACTTC
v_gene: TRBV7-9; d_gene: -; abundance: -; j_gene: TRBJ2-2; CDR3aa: CASSSPGEGTGELFF; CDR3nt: TGTGCCAGCAGCTCCCCGGGAGAAGGGACCGGGGAGCTGTTTTTT
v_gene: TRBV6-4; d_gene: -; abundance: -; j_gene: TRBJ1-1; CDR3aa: CASQQDMYTEAFF; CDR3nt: TGTGCCAGCCAACAAGACATGTACACTGAAGCTTTCTTT
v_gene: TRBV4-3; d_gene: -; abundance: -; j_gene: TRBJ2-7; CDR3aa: CASSQVGGGAYEQYF; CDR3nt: TGCGCCAGCAGCCAAGTGGGGGGGGGCGCCTACGAGCAGTACTTC
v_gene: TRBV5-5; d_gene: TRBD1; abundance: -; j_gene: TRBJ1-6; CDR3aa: CASSDGTGVSPLHF; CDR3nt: TGTGCCAGCAGCGACGGGACAGGGGTTTCACCCCTCCACTTT
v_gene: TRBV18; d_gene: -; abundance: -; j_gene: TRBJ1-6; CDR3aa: CASSPPGTGNSPLHF; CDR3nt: TGTGCCAGCTCACCACCGGGGACGGGTAATTCACCCCTCCACTTT
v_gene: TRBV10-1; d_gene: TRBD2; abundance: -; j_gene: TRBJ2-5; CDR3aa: CAFHLGSRGGTQYF; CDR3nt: TGCGCCTTCCACCTGGGCAGCCGCGGGGGGACCCAGTACTTC
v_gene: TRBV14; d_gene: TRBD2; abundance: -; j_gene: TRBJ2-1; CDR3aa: CASSQGLAGVPYNEQFF; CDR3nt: TGTGCCAGCAGCCAGGGACTAGCGGGAGTTCCCTACAATGAGCAGTTCTTC
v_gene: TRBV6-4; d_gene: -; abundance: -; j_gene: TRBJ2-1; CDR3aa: CASSDSIWDNEQFF; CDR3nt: TGTGCCAGCAGTGACTCGATTTGGGACAATGAGCAGTTCTTC
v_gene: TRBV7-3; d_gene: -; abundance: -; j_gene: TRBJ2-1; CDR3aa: CASSLTGLDGQFF; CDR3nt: TGTGCCAGCAGCTTAACCGGTCTGGACGGGCAGTTCTTC
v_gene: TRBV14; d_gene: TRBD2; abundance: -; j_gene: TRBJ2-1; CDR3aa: CASSPGLAGASFGYNEQFF; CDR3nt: TGTGCCAGCAGCCCGGGACTAGCGGGAGCTTCGTTCGGCTACAATGAGCAGTTCTTC
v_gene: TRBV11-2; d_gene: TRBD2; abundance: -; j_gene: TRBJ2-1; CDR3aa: CASRRTSGSYNEQFF; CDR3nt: TGTGCCAGCAGACGGACTAGCGGGAGCTACAATGAGCAGTTCTTC